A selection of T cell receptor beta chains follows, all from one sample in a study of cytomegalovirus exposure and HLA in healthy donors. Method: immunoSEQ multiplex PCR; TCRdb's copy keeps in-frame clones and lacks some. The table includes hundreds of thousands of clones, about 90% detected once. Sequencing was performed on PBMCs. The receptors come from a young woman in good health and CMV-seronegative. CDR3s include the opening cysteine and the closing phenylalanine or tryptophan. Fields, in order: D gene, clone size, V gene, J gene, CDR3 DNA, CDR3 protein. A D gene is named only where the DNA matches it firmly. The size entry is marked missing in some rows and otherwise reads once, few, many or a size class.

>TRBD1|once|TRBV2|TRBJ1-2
TGTGCCAGCAGTTCAGGACAGGGGACTAACTATGGCTACACCTTC
CASSSGQGTNYGYTF
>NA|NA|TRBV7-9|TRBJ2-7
TGTGCCAGCAGCGGAAAGGGGCCGGGCCCCTACGAGCAGTACTTC
CASSGKGPGPYEQYF
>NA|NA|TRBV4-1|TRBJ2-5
TGCGCCAGCAGCCAATATCAGAAAGAGACCCAGTACTTC
CASSQYQKETQYF
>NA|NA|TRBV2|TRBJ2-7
TGTGCCAGCAGAGAAACAGGGATGGTCGAGCAGTACTTC
CASRETGMVEQYF
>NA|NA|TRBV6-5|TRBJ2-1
TGTGCCAGTCATAGGGGGGGTGGGGGTGAGCAGTTCTTC
CASHRGGGGEQFF
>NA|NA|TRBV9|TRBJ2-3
TGTGCCAGCGGGGGCGTTAGCACAGATACGCAGTATTTT
CASGGVSTDTQYF
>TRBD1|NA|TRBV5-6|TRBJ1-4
TGTGCCAGCAGCTTGGGACTGGAAGGGGGCGCAACTAATGAAAAACTGTTTTTT
CASSLGLEGGATNEKLFF
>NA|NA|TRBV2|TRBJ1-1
TGTGCCAGCACTTGGGACTCGCCTGAAGCTTTCTTT
CASTWDSPEAFF
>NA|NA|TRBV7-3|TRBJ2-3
TGTGCCAGCAGCTTAACTTCGGGGAGCACAGATACGCAGTATTTT
CASSLTSGSTDTQYF
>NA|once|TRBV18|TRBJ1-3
TGTGCCAGCTCACCATCAGGGCTGGACACCATATATTTT
CASSPSGLDTIYF
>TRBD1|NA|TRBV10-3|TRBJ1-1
TGTGCCATCAGGGCGATAGGGGGCGTAGGCACTGAAGCTTTCTTT
CAIRAIGGVGTEAFF
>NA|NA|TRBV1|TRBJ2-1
TGCACCAGCAGCCTAACGAGCTCCTACAATGAGCAGTTCTTC
CTSSLTSSYNEQFF
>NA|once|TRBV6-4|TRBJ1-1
TGTGCCAGCAGTGAAGCAACTTGGACTGAAGCTTTCTTT
CASSEATWTEAFF
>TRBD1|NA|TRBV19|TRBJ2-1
TGTGCCAGTATGGCAGGGGGCTCCCTCCTGGGTGAGCAGTTCTTC
CASMAGGSLLGEQFF
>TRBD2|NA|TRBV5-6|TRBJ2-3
TGTGCCAGCAGCTGGGGGACTAGCGGAATCACAGATACGCAGTATTTT
CASSWGTSGITDTQYF
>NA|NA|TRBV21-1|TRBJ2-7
TGTGCCAGCAGCAAAGATCGGGACACCCACCCCGAGCAGTACTTC
CASSKDRDTHPEQYF
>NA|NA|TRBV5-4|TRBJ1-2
TGTGCCAGCAGCTTAGGGGGGGTCTACTTCGACACCTTC
CASSLGGVYFDTF
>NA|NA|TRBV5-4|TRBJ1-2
TGTGCCAGCAGCTTGCAGGCTACTAACTATGGCTACACCTTC
CASSLQATNYGYTF
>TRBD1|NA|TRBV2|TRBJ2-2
TGTGCCAGCAGGGGGGACCGGGACAGGAACACCGGGGAGCTGTTTTTT
CASRGDRDRNTGELFF
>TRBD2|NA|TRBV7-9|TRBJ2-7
TGTTCCAGCAGCTTAACCCCTGAAGCGGGGGGTGCAGGTTGGTACGAGCAGTACTTC
CSSSLTPEAGGAGWYEQYF
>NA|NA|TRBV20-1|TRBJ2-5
TGCAGTGCTAGAAAGCTAGAGACCCAGTACTTC
CSARKLETQYF
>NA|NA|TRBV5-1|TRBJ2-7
TGCGCCAGCAGCTACTGGGCAGGAAACGAGCAGTACTTC
CASSYWAGNEQYF
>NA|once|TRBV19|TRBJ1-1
TGTGCCAGTAGAGGGACTTTGTACACTGAAGCTTTCTTT
CASRGTLYTEAFF
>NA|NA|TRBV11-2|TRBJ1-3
TGTGCCAGCAGCCGGACGGGGGAAAGAAACACCATATATTTT
CASSRTGERNTIYF
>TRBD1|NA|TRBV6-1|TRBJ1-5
TGTGCCAGCAGTGAACTCGGGTTTGACAGGGCCCAGCCCCAGCATTTT
CASSELGFDRAQPQHF
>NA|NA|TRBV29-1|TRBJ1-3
TGCAGCGTTGGAGGCTGGTCTGGAAACACCATATATTTT
CSVGGWSGNTIYF
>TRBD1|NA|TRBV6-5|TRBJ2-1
TGTGCCAGCACCCCTGGACAGGGAAAGGACAATGAGCAGTTCTTC
CASTPGQGKDNEQFF
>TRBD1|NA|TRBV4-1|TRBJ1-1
TGCGCCAGCAGCCCGGGACAGGGGGCGAGTGAAGCTTTCTTT
CASSPGQGASEAFF
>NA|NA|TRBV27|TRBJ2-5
TGTGCCAGCAGTTTAACGGCGGGGCCGCCCCAAGAGACCCAGTACTTC
CASSLTAGPPQETQYF
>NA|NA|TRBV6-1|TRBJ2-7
TGTGCCAGCAGTGAACATGGCTCCTTGGAAGGGGGCGAGCAGTACTTC
CASSEHGSLEGGEQYF
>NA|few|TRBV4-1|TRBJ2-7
TGCGCCAGCAGCCTAATACCGACTAGCTCCTACGAGCAGTACTTC
CASSLIPTSSYEQYF
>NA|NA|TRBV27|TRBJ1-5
TGTGCCAGCAGTTTACTCGGGACACCTGATCAGCCCCAGCATTTT
CASSLLGTPDQPQHF
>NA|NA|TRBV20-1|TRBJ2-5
TGCAGTGCTAGAGATTTCCGGGACTCCGACTTC
CSARDFRDSDF
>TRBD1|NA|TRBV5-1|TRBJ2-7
TGCGCCAGCAGCTTCGGACAGGGCGGGGAGCAGTACTTC
CASSFGQGGEQYF
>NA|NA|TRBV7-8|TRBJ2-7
TGTGCCAGCAGTCTAGTGGCAGTCCACGAGCAGTACTTC
CASSLVAVHEQYF
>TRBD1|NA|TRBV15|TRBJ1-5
TGTGCCACCAGCCCGCGCGAGGGGGACAGCATCAATTTT
CATSPREGDSINF
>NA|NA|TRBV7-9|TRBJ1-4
TGTGCCAGCAGTCGTATGGGAGGGACTAATGAAAAACTGTTTTTT
CASSRMGGTNEKLFF
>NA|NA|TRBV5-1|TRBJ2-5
TGCGCCAGCAGCTTGGCATGGAGGGGGGGAGGCGAGACCCAGTACTTC
CASSLAWRGGGETQYF
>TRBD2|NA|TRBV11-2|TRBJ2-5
TGTGCCAGCAGCTCAGCGGGGGGGCGACAAGAGACCCAGTACTTC
CASSSAGGRQETQYF
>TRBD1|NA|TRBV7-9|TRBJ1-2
TGTTCCAGCACTTCCGGGACAGTAAGAGGTGGCTACACCTTC
CSSTSGTVRGGYTF
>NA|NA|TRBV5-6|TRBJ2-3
TGTGCCAGCAGCTTCCCGACAATCGACGACGGAGATACGCAGTATTTT
CASSFPTIDDGDTQYF
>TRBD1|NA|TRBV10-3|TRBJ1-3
TGTGCCATCAGTGGTCCGGGGGACAGGAGCTCTGGAAACACCATATATTTT
CAISGPGDRSSGNTIYF
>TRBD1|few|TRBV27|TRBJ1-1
TGTGCCAGCAGTGCCAGGGACAGTCACTTAGGAGCTTTCTTT
CASSARDSHLGAFF
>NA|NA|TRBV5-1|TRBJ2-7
TGCGCCAGCAGCTTGGTGGCTAGCCACTACGAGCAGTACTTC
CASSLVASHYEQYF
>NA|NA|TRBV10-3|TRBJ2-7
TGTGCCAGCACGGGACAATTGATTTCCGAGCAGTACTTC
CASTGQLISEQYF
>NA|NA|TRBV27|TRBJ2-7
TGTGCCAGCAGTTTTTCTTCGGGGGATATGGGTCCCTACGAGCAGTACTTC
CASSFSSGDMGPYEQYF
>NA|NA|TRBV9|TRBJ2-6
TGTGCCAGCAGCGCCGGGACATTCTCTGGGGCCAACGTCCTGACTTTC
CASSAGTFSGANVLTF
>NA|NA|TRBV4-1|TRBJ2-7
TGCGCCAGCACATGGAGGGAGGCGCCGAAATTACCCTACGAGCAGTACTTC
CASTWREAPKLPYEQYF
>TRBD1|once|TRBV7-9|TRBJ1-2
TGTGCCAGCAGCCCCCCGACAGGGGTTAACTATGGCTACACCTTC
CASSPPTGVNYGYTF
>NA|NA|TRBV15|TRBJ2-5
TGTGCCACCAGCGGGGGGACCCTCCAAGAGACCCAGTACTTC
CATSGGTLQETQYF
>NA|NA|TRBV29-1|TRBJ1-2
TGCAGCGTTGGGGTGGGACAAAACTATGGCTACACCTTC
CSVGVGQNYGYTF
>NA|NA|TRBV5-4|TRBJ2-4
TGTGCCAGCAGCTTGGAGGGGGTAGCCAAAAACATTCAGTACTTC
CASSLEGVAKNIQYF
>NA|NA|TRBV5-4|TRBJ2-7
TGTGCCAGCAGCTTAGGGGGGGGGCCCTACGAGCAGTACTTC
CASSLGGGPYEQYF
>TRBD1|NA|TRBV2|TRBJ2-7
TGTGCCAGCAGTGCTGACAGGGGCTCCTACGAGCAGTACTTC
CASSADRGSYEQYF